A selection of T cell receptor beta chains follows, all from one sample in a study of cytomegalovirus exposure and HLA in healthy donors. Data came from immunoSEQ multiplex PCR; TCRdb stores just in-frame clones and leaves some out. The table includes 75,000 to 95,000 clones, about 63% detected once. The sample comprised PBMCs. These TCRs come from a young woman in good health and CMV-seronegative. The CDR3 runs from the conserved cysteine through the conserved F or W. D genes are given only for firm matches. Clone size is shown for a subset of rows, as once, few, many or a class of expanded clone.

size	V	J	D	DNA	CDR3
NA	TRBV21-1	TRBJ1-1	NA	TGTGCCAGTAGGGACAGTGAAGCTTTCTTT	CASRDSEAFF
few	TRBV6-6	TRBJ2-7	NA	TGTGCCAGCAGTTACACAGGGCCCTACGAGCAGTACTTC	CASSYTGPYEQYF
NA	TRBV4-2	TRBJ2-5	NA	TGTGCCAGCAGCCAAGGGGGGGACTCGTACCAAGAGACCCAGTACTTC	CASSQGGDSYQETQYF
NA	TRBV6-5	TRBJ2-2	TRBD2	TGTGCCAGCAACGGGGGGACCGGGGAGCTGTTTTTT	CASNGGTGELFF
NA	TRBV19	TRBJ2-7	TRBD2	TGTGCCAGTACTCCGGGACTAGCGGGAGTCTGGGAGCAGTACTTC	CASTPGLAGVWEQYF
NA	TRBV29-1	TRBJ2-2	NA	TGCAGCGTGGGAGCGGCGACCGGGGAGCTGTTTTTT	CSVGAATGELFF
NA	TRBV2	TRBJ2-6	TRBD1	TGTGCCAGCAGTGAAAGGACAGGGTCTGGGGCCAACGTCCTGACTTTC	CASSERTGSGANVLTF
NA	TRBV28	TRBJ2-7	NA	TGTGCCAGCAGGGCCCGGGGCAGGGGCGAGCAGTACTTC	CASRARGRGEQYF
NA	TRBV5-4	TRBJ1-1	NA	TGTGCCAGCAGCTCATTTAGGACAGCTGGGAACACTGAAGCTTTCTTT	CASSSFRTAGNTEAFF
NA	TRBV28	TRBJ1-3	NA	TGTGCCAGCAGTTTAGGCAGGGATGGAAACACCATATATTTT	CASSLGRDGNTIYF
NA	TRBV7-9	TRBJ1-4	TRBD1	TGTGCCAGCAGGTTAGGGGACAGCGGAGGTGAAAAACTGTTTTTT	CASRLGDSGGEKLFF
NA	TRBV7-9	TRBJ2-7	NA	TGTGCCAGCAGCTCCCGCTACGAGCAGTACTTC	CASSSRYEQYF
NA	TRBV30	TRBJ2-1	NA	TGTGCCTGGAGTGTACTTGTAGGCCTAGCCGCGTACAATGAGCAGTTCTTC	CAWSVLVGLAAYNEQFF
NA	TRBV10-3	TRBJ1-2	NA	TGTGCCATCAGTGAACCGGTCTATGGCTACACCTTC	CAISEPVYGYTF
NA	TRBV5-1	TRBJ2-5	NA	TGCGCCAGCAGCTTCGGCGCGGGCCAAGAGACCCAGTACTTC	CASSFGAGQETQYF
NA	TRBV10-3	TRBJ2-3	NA	TGTGCCATCAGCCAGGCAAAACAAAAGGCAGATACGCAGTATTTT	CAISQAKQKADTQYF
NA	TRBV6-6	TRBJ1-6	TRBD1	TGTGCCAGCAGCCCACGGACAGGGGCGAACAATTCACCCCTCCACTTT	CASSPRTGANNSPLHF
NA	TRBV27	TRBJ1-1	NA	TGTGCCAGCAGTTGGGGGCAGCAGAACACTGAAGCTTTCTTT	CASSWGQQNTEAFF
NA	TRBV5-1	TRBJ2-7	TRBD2	TGCGCCAGCAGCTTGAGGACTAGTGGTATTGGCGAGCAGTACTTC	CASSLRTSGIGEQYF
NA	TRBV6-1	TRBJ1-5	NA	TGTGCCAGCAGTGAGGGGACACCTTATCAGCCCCAGCATTTT	CASSEGTPYQPQHF
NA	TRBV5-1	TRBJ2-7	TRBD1	TGCGCCAGCGGGGACAGGGCAGCCGAGCAGTACTTC	CASGDRAAEQYF
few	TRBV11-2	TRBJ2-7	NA	TGTGCCAGCAGCCCACGGGGTCCCAGGTCCTACGAGCAGTACTTC	CASSPRGPRSYEQYF
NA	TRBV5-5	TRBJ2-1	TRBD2	TGTGCCAGCAGCGCTGTGGGACTAGCGGGAAATGAGCAGTTCTTC	CASSAVGLAGNEQFF
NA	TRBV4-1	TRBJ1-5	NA	TGCGCCAGCAGCCAAGTGGACAGTAGCAATCAGCCCCAGCATTTT	CASSQVDSSNQPQHF
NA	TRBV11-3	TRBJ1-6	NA	TGTGCCAGCAGCTTGGACAGTAATTCACCCCTCCACTTT	CASSLDSNSPLHF
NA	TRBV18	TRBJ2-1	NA	TGTGCCAGCTCACCAGTATTGAGCTCCTACAATGAGCAGTTCTTC	CASSPVLSSYNEQFF
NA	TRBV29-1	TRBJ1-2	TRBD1	TGCAGCGGGTTGGGGGTCAGGGGGAACTATGGCTACACCTTC	CSGLGVRGNYGYTF
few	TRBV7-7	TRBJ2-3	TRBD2	TGTGCCAGCAGCAGCGGGGGGGCCTCCAGCACAGATACGCAGTATTTT	CASSSGGASSTDTQYF
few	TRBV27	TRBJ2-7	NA	TGTGCCAGCAGTTGGACTACCGCAGCCTACGAGCAGTACTTC	CASSWTTAAYEQYF
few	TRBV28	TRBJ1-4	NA	TGTGCCAGCAGTTTACTTTCAACTAATGAAAAACTGTTTTTT	CASSLLSTNEKLFF
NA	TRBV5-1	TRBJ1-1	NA	TGCGCCAGCAGCTTGACAGGTGTGAACACTGAAGCTTTCTTT	CASSLTGVNTEAFF
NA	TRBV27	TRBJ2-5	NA	TGTGCCAGCAGTCCGATAGGCGGCAGACAAGAGACCCAGTACTTC	CASSPIGGRQETQYF
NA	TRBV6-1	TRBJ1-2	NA	TGTGCCAGCAGTTCGGGGGATTCCGGTGGCTACACCTTC	CASSSGDSGGYTF
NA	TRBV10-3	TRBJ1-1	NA	TGTGCCATCAGTGACGACCGCGGGCTCTATGAAGCTTTCTTT	CAISDDRGLYEAFF
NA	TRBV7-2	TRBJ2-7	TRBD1	TGTGCCAGCAGCTTAGGGACAGGCCTCGAGCAGTACTTC	CASSLGTGLEQYF
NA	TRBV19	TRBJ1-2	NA	TGTGCCAGTAGTAGACGAGACAATAACTATGGCTACACCTTC	CASSRRDNNYGYTF
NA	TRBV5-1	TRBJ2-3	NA	TGCGCCAGCAGCTTCCCAGGGGAAGATACGCAGTATTTT	CASSFPGEDTQYF
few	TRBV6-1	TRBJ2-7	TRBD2	TGTGCCAGCAGTGAAGGTCTGGGACTAGCGGGACTCTCCTACGAGCAGTACTTC	CASSEGLGLAGLSYEQYF
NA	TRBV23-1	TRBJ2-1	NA	TGCGCCAGCAGTCCACTTACTAGCAATGAGCAGTTCTTC	CASSPLTSNEQFF
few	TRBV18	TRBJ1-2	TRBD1	TGTGCCAGCTCACTACAGGGGGACTATGGCTACACCTTC	CASSLQGDYGYTF